Presented here are 6 T cell receptor beta chains from one specimen sequenced in a study of T-cell reconstitution after alpha-beta-depleted transplantation in children. The authors prepared the TCRbeta library with unique molecular identifiers. TCRdb re-analysed the PCR reads in MiXCR, keeping a single row per CDR3 protein. The profile shows more than 550,000 distinct CDR3 sequences, approximately 10% of them singletons. The sequencing used PBMCs from the stem cell graft donor, collected from the stem cell graft. The receptors originated from a human donor who donated a stem cell graft to a child with acute myeloid leukemia.

The sample holds a few counts of this clonotype. The chain recombines TRBV6-5 with TRBJ2-7; tentatively, D is TRBD1 (5 bases). CDR1 MNHEY and CDR2 SVGAGI come from the germline V gene. V was shortened by 4 bases and J by 7 bases, with 23 bases between the two germline ends. This CDR3 has 16 residues. The CDR3 nucleotides read TGTGCCAGCAGTTCGACCGGACAAACGTTAGGGTATGAGCAGTACTTC. The encoded protein is CASSSTGQTLGYEQYF.

This clonotype has at least ten counts. The rearrangement links TRBV9 to TRBJ1-3; 9 bases match TRBD1. This CDR3 is built from 18 residues. Unmatched junction bases numbered 11, after V lost 4 bases and J lost 0 bases. Germline CDR1 SGDLS, CDR2 YYNGEE. The CDR3 here is CASSHRQGVPNSGNTIYF. The CDR3 nucleotides read TGTGCCAGCAGCCACCGACAGGGGGTTCCAAACTCTGGAAACACCATATATTTT.

The chain has TRBV27 and TRBJ2-7, with 14 nucleotides matching TRBD2. CDR3 size: 17 residues. With 6 bases clipped from V and 3 bases from J, the junction kept 10 bases outside the gene matches. The V gene's germline CDR1 is MNHEY and CDR2 SMNVEV (reference sequence). CDR3 region: CASSRTGTSGSIYEQYF. CDR3 DNA: TGTGCCAGCAGCCGGACCGGGACTAGCGGGAGTATCTACGAGCAGTACTTC.

In its sample, this clonotype was seen a few times. V and J are TRBV6-5 and TRBJ2-7, with no clear D. The CDR3 length is 16 residues. Germline-derived CDR1 and CDR2 are MNHEY and SVGAGI. Trimming took off 0 bases at V and 0 bases at J, with 12 bases between the two ends. DNA for the CDR3: TGTGCCAGCAGTTACTCCGCCCCAGGATACTCCTACGAGCAGTACTTC. Translation gives CASSYSAPGYSYEQYF.

This clonotype was counted between two and nine times. The gene calls are TRBV11-2 and TRBJ1-1; TRBD1 aligns across 9 bases. The J segment lost 1 base and the V segment lost 8 bases, leaving 8 bases of the junction unmatched. Germline V gives CDR1 SGHAT, CDR2 FQNNGV. The CDR3 length is 15 residues. Here the CDR3 reads CASQTGGRGNTEAFF. In DNA, the CDR3 is TGTGCCAGCCAAACAGGGGGCCGGGGGAACACTGAAGCTTTCTTT.

This chain joins TRBV29-1 and TRBJ2-7, with TRBD2 identical over 9 bases. CDR1 and CDR2 (germline): SQVTM, ANQGSEA. The CDR3 length is 16 residues. Trimming cost V 3 bases and J 2 bases; bases outside gene matches: 11. The CDR3 nucleotides are TGCAGCGTTGAGATCCCAGCGGGAGGCCTAGCCTACGAGCAGTACTTC. Amino acids: CSVEIPAGGLAYEQYF.